The 16 T cell receptor beta chains below come from one sample, sequenced in a study of T cell responses to AZD1222 COVID-19 vaccine. The method was immunoSEQ multiplex PCR; TCRdb's version includes in-frame clones alone and lacks a portion of them. The sample contains 120,000 to 150,000 clones, 90% to 95% of which appear only once. This material consisted of peripheral blood, taken on day 0 of MenACWY control vaccination. The receptors here all came from an adult in good health.

The CDR3 DNA sequence: TGTGCCAGCAGGACGGGACAAATGAACACTGAAGCTTTCTTT. Residues: CASRTGQMNTEAFF. The chain couples TRBV27 to TRBJ1-1, with D possibly matching TRBD1 (6 bases). This CDR3 contains 14 residues. Looked up from germline, CDR1 is MNHEY and CDR2 is SMNVEV (reference sequence). The ends were cut back, 6 bases at V and 0 bases at J, with 11 bases in the middle.

The V gene is TRBV4-2, the J gene TRBJ1-2; 8 bases are shared with TRBD1. The CDR3 loop spans 16 amino acids. The germline V gene encodes CDR1 LGHNA and CDR2 YNFKEQ. V dropped 1 base and J dropped 4; count of bases not matched to a gene: 8. The CDR3 sequence: CASSQVGQGAGYGYTF. The DNA for the CDR3 is TGTGCCAGCAGCCAAGTGGGGCAGGGGGCAGGCTATGGCTACACCTTC.

The chain couples TRBV5-3 to TRBJ2-7; 7 bases align to TRBD1. TRBV5-3 is treated as an ORF (open reading frame) with a function not yet certain. V shed 3 bases and J 3 bases; nucleotides not matched to a gene: 12. The length of the CDR3 is 16 residues. The CDR3 spells CARSYSRDRLFYEQYF. CDR3 nucleotide sequence: TGTGCCAGAAGCTACTCCAGGGACAGACTGTTCTACGAGCAGTACTTC.

The rearrangement links TRBV5-1 to TRBJ1-2, with TRBD1 identical over 9 bases. V shed 4 bases and J 6 bases; nucleotides not matched to a gene: 13. The CDR3 is 16 residues long. CDR1 is SGHRS, CDR2 YFSETQ, per germline. The chain's CDR3 is CASSVSGTGIVNGYTF. CDR3 sequence (DNA): TGCGCCAGCAGCGTATCCGGGACAGGGATTGTGAATGGCTACACCTTC.

The chain employs TRBV3-1 (or the pseudogene TRBV3-2) and TRBJ2-5; perhaps TRBD1 as D (5 bases). V lost 6 bases and J lost 5, with 10 bases in between. The CDR3 runs 12 residues. CDR1 is LGHDT and CDR2 is YNNKEL in the germline V gene (reference sequence). CDR3 in DNA: TGTGCCAGCAGGGGCAAGGGGGAGACCCAGTACTTC. Translating gives CASRGKGETQYF.

The V and J genes are TRBV5-1 and TRBJ2-2; D possibly corresponds to TRBD1 (6 bases). This CDR3 contains 16 residues. V shed 1 base and J shed 7 bases, with 17 bases lying between them. CDR1 SGHRS and CDR2 YFSETQ come from the germline V gene. The CDR3 region is CASSLSGAGKGGELFF. CDR3 DNA: TGCGCCAGCAGCTTGTCAGGGGCAGGGAAAGGCGGGGAGCTGTTTTTT.

The gene calls are TRBV24-1 and TRBJ1-1; D perhaps matches TRBD1 (5 bases). CDR1 and CDR2 (germline): KGHDR, SFDVKD. This CDR3 contains 14 residues. The germline V and J ends were trimmed by 7 bases and 1 base, with 12 bases remaining between them. CDR3 sequence (DNA): TGTGCCACCAGCCCCCGGGGGGGGAACACTGAAGCTTTCTTT. Amino acids: CATSPRGGNTEAFF.

Here the CDR3 DNA reads TGTGCCAGCAGCCAAAACCGGGGCGCGCAAGAGACCCAGTACTTC. Translating gives CASSQNRGAQETQYF. The chain has TRBV7-8 and TRBJ2-5; D may be TRBD1 or TRBD2 (5 bases each). Trimming left V 5 bases short and J 2 bases short, with 15 bases between. Germline V gene sequence: CDR1 SGHVS, CDR2 FQNEAQ. This CDR3 spans 15 amino acids.

The chain is built from TRBV5-4 and TRBJ2-3, with D perhaps assigned TRBD1 or TRBD2 (5 bases each). There are 13 residues in the CDR3. The V gene lost 4 bases and the J gene lost 4 bases, with 10 bases spanning the gap. Germline V lookup: CDR1 SGHNT, CDR2 YYREEE (reference sequence). The CDR3 DNA sequence: TGTGCCAGCAGCGAGAGGGGTGCAGATACGCAGTATTTT. It is translated as CASSERGADTQYF.

The V call is TRBV6-6, the J call TRBJ1-1; D perhaps matches TRBD1 (5 bases). Germline-derived CDR1 and CDR2 are MNHNY and SVGAGI (reference sequence). The CDR3 is made up of 15 amino acids. V dropped 2 bases and J dropped 4 bases, with 14 bases sitting between them. The CDR3 loop reads CASSYPGGASTEAFF. CDR3 in DNA: TGTGCCAGCAGTTACCCGGGGGGTGCGAGCACTGAAGCTTTCTTT.

The chain combines TRBV9 with TRBJ2-1, with no clear D. V was trimmed by 1 base and J by 4 bases, leaving 18 bases between them. This CDR3 is built from 17 residues. Per germline, CDR1 SGDLS and CDR2 YYNGEE. CDR3 bases: TGTGCCAGCAGCGTACAGAGCCCCACATCCGAGTACAATGAGCAGTTCTTC. Protein sequence: CASSVQSPTSEYNEQFF.

This clone has just one count. The V call is TRBV7-2, the J call TRBJ1-1; TRBD1 is a possible D gene (6 bases). Germline values: CDR1 SGHTA, CDR2 FQGNSA. Trimming left V 5 bases short and J 1 base short, with 14 bases between. The CDR3 contains 15 residues. CDR3 coding DNA: TGTGCCAGCAGCCAGGGGCCGGAGCCGAACACTGAAGCTTTCTTT. This codes for CASSQGPEPNTEAFF.

This chain joins TRBV6-2 or TRBV6-3 and TRBJ2-5; no clear D gene. V was trimmed by 0 bases and J by 4 bases, leaving 3 bases between them. CDR1 and CDR2 from the germline V gene are MNHEY and SVGEGT. This CDR3 spans 12 amino acids. The CDR3 nucleotides read TGTGCCAGCAGTTACTCGAGAGAGACCCAGTACTTC. Protein product: CASSYSRETQYF.

This clone occurred once. The chain has TRBV19 and TRBJ1-6, with D perhaps matching TRBD1 (6 bases). The CDR3 has 15 residues. The germline CDR1 and CDR2 sequences are LNHDA and SQIVND (reference sequence). Trimming took 5 bases from V and 1 from J, leaving 9 bases between them. CDR3 DNA: TGTGCCAGTAGTCCAGGACAGTCCTATAATTCACCCCTCCACTTT. Its translation is CASSPGQSYNSPLHF.

The rearrangement links TRBV5-1 to TRBJ1-3, with D possibly being TRBD1 (5 bases). Germline-derived CDR1 and CDR2 are SGHRS and YFSETQ. With 3 bases removed from V and 7 bases from J, the gap between germline ends came to 8 bases. The CDR3 sequence is 12 residues long. CDR3 loop: CASSYQGNTIYF. CDR3 coding DNA: TGCGCCAGCAGCTATCAGGGCAACACCATATATTTT.

In this sample, this clone turned up once. The chain uses TRBV14 and TRBJ1-4, with 7 bases matching TRBD1. With 4 bases clipped from V and 6 bases from J, the junction kept 8 bases outside the gene matches. The CDR3 sequence is 15 residues long. Germline-derived CDR1 and CDR2 are SGHDN and FVKESK. The chain's CDR3 is CASSRTQGFDEKLFF. CDR3 nucleotides: TGTGCCAGCAGCCGTACACAGGGGTTTGATGAAAAACTGTTTTTT.